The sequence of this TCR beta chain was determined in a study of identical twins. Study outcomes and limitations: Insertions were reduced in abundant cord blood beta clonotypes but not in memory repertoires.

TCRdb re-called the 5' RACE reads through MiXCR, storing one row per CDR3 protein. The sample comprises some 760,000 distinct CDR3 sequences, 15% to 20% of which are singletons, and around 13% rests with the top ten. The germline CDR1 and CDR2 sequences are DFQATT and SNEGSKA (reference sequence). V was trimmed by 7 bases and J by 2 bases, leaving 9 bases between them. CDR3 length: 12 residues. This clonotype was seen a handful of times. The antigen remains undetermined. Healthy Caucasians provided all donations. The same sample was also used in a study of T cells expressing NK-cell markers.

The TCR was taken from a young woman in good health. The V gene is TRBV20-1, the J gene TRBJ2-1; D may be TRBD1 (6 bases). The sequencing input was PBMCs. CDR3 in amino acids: CSGRGPYNEQFF. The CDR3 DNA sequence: TGCAGTGGCAGGGGACCCTACAATGAGCAGTTCTTC.